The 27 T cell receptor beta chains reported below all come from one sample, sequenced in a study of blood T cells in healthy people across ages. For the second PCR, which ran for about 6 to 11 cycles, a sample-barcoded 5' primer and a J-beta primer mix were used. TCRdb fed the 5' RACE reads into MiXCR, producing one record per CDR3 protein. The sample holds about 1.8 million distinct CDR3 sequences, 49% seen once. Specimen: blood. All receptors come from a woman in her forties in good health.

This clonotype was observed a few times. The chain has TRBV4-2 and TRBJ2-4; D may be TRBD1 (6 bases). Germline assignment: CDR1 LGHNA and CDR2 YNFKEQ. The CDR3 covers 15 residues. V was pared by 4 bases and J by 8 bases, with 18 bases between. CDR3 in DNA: TGTGCCAGCAGCCGCCCCGACCAGGGGTTGGACATTCAGTACTTC. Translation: CASSRPDQGLDIQYF.

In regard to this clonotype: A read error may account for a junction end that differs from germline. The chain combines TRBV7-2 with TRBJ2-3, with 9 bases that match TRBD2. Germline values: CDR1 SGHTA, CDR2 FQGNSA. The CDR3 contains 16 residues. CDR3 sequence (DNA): TGTGCCTGCAGCTTAGTCCCCGCGGGGGGGAGAGATACGCAGTATTTT. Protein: CACSLVPAGGRDTQYF. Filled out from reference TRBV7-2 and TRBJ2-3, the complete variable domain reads GAGVSQSPSNKVTEKGKDVELRCDPISGHTALYWYRQSLGQGLEFLIYFQGNSAPDKSGLPSDRFSAERTGGSVSTLTIQRTQQEDSAVYLCACSLVPAGGRDTQYFGPGTRLTVL.

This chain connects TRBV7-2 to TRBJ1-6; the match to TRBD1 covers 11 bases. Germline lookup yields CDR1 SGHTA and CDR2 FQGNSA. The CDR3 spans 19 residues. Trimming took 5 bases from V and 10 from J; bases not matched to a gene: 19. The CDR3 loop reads CASSPSPGQGDRWASPLHF. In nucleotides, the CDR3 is TGTGCCAGCAGCCCCTCCCCGGGACAGGGGGATCGGTGGGCATCACCCCTCCACTTT.

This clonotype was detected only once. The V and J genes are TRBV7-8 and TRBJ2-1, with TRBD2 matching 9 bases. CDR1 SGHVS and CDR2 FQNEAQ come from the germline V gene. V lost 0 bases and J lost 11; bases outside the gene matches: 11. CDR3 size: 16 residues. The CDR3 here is CASSLAPVAGAHKQFF. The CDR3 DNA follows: TGTGCCAGCAGCTTAGCACCTGTAGCGGGGGCCCATAAGCAGTTCTTC.

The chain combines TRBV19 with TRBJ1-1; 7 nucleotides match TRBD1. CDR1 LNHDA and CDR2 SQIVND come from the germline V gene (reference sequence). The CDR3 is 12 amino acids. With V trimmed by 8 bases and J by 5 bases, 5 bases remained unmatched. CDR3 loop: CASWQGGTEAFF. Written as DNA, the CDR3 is TGTGCCAGTTGGCAGGGGGGTACTGAAGCTTTCTTT.

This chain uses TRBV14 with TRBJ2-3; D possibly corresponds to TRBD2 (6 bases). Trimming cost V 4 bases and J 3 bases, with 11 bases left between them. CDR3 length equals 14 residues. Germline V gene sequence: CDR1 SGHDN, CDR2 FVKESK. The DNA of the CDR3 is TGTGCCAGCAGCCGAGGGCTAGCGACAGATACGCAGTATTTT. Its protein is CASSRGLATDTQYF. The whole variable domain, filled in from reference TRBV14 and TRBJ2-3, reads EAGVTQFPSHSVIEKGQTVTLRCDPISGHDNLYWYRRVMGKEIKFLLHFVKESKQDESGMPNNRFLAERTGGTYSTLKVQPAELEDSGVYFCASSRGLATDTQYFGPGTRLTVL.

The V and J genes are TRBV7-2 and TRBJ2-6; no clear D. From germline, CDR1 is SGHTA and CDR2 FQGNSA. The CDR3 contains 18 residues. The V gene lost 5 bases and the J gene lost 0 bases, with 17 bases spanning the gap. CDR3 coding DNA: TGTGCCAGCAGCCTCGGCTGGCAGGTTCTCTCTGGGGCCAACGTCCTGACTTTC. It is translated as CASSLGWQVLSGANVLTF. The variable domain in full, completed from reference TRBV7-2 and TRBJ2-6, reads GAGVSQSPSNKVTEKGKDVELRCDPISGHTALYWYRQSLGQGLEFLIYFQGNSAPDKSGLPSDRFSAERTGGSVSTLTIQRTQQEDSAVYLCASSLGWQVLSGANVLTFGAGSRLTVL.

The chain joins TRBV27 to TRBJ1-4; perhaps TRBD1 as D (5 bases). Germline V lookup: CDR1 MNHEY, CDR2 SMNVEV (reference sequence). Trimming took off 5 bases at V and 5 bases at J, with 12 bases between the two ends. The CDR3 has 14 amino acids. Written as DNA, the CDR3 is TGTGCCAGCAGTAGGGACGTGAGAAATGAAAAACTGTTTTTT. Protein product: CASSRDVRNEKLFF. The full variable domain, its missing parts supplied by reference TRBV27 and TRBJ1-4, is EAQVTQNPRYLITVTGKKLTVTCSQNMNHEYMSWYRQDPGLGLRQIYYSMNVEVTDKGDVPEGYKVSRKEKRNFPLILESPSPNQTSLYFCASSRDVRNEKLFFGSGTQLSVL.

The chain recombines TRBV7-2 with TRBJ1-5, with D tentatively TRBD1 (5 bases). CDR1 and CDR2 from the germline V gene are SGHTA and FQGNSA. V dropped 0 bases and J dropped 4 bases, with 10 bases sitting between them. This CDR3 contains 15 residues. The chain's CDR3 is CASSLARGENQPQHF. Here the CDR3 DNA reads TGTGCCAGCAGCTTAGCTCGGGGGGAGAATCAGCCCCAGCATTTT. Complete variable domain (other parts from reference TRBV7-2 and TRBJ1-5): GAGVSQSPSNKVTEKGKDVELRCDPISGHTALYWYRQSLGQGLEFLIYFQGNSAPDKSGLPSDRFSAERTGGSVSTLTIQRTQQEDSAVYLCASSLARGENQPQHFGDGTRLSIL.

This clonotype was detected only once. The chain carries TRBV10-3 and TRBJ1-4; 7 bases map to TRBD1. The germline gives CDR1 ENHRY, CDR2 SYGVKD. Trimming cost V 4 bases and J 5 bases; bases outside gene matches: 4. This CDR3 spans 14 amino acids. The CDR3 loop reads CAISGGTANEKLFF. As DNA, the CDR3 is TGTGCCATCAGTGGAGGGACAGCGAATGAAAAACTGTTTTTT.

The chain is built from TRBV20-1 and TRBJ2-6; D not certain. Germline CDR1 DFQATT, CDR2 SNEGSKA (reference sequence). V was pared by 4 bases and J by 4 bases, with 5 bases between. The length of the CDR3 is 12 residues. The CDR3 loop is CSANWGANVLTF. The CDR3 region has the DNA TGCAGTGCTAACTGGGGGGCCAACGTCCTGACTTTC.

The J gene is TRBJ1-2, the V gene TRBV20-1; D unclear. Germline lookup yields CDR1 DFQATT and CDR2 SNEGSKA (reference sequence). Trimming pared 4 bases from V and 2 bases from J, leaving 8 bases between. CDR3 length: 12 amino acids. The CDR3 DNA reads TGCAGTGCTACCCGAGGAAACTATGGCTACACCTTC. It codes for CSATRGNYGYTF.

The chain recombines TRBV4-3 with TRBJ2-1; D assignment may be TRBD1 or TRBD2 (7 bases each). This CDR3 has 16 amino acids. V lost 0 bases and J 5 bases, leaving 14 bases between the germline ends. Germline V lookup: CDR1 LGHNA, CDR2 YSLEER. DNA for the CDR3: TGCGCCAGCAGCCAAGATCCCCAGGGGGGGAACAATGAGCAGTTCTTC. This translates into CASSQDPQGGNNEQFF.

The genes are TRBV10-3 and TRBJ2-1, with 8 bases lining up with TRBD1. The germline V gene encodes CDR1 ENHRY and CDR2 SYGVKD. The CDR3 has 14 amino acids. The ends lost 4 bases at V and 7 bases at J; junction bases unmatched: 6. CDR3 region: CAISGQGAGNEQFF. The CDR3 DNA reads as TGTGCCATCAGTGGCCAGGGGGCGGGTAATGAGCAGTTCTTC.

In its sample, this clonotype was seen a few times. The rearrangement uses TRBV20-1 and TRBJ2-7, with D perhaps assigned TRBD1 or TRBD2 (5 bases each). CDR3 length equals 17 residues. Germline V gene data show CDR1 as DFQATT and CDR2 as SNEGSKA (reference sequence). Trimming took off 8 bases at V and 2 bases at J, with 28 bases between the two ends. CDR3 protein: CSYGAGHRGRRAYEQYF. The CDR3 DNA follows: TGCAGTTACGGGGCTGGGCACCGAGGAAGAAGGGCCTACGAGCAGTACTTC.

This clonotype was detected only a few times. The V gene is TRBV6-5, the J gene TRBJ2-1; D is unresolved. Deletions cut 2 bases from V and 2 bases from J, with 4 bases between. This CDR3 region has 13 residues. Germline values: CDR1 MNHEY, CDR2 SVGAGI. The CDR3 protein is CASSYTTYNEQFF. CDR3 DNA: TGTGCCAGCAGTTACACGACCTACAATGAGCAGTTCTTC.

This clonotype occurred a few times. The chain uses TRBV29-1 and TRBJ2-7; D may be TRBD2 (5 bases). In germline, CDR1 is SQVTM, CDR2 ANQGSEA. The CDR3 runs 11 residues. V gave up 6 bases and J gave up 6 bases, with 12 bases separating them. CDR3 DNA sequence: TGCAGCGTCATCGGACGGGGCGAGCAGTACTTC. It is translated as CSVIGRGEQYF.

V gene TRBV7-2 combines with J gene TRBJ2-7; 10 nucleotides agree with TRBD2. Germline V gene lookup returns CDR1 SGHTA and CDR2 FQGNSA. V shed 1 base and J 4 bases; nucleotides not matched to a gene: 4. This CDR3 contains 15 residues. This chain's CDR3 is CASSLVSGGKYEQYF. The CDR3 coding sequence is TGTGCCAGCAGCTTAGTTAGCGGGGGGAAATACGAGCAGTACTTC.

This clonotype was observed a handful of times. CDR3 sequence: CASRIAGRQETQYF. CDR3 DNA sequence: TGTGCCAGCAGAATAGCGGGGCGGCAAGAGACCCAGTACTTC. J is TRBJ2-5 and V is TRBV7-9, with TRBD2 identical over 8 bases. The CDR3 length is 14 residues. V lost 6 bases, J lost 2 bases, and 5 bases stayed unmatched. Germline V gene data show CDR1 as SEHNR and CDR2 as FQNEAQ (reference sequence).

Here the CDR3 reads CASSLAGTDDYGYTF. The CDR3 DNA is TGTGCCAGCAGCTTGGCGGGGACGGATGACTATGGCTACACCTTC. The chain carries TRBV5-6 and TRBJ1-2; possible D gene TRBD1, 5 bases. The germline gives CDR1 SGHDT, CDR2 YYEEEE. This CDR3 has 15 residues. Trimming took off 0 bases at V and 3 bases at J, with 12 bases between the two ends.

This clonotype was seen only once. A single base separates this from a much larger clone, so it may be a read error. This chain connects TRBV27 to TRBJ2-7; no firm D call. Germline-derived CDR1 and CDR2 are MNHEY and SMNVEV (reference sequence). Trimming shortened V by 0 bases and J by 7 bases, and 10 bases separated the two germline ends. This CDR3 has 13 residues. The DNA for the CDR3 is TGTGCCAGCAGTTTATCCGTCTACAATGAGCAGTACTTC. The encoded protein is CASSLSVYNEQYF.

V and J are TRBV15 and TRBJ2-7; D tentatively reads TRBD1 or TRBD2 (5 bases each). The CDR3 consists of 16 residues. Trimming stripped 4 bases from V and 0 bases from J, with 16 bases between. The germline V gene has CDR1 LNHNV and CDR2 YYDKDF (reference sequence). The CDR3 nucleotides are TGTGCCACCAGCAAAATGAGGGACCTAAGCTCCTACGAGCAGTACTTC. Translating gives CATSKMRDLSSYEQYF. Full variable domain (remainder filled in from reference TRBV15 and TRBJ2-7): DAMVIQNPRYQVTQFGKPVTLSCSQTLNHNVMYWYQQKSSQAPKLLFHYYDKDFNNEADTPDNFQSRRPNTSFCFLDIRSPGLGDTAMYLCATSKMRDLSSYEQYFGPGTRLTVT.

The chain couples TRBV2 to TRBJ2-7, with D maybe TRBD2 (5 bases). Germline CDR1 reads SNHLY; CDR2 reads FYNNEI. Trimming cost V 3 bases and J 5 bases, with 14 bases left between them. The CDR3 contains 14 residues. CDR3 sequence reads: CASSDRLPDHEQYF. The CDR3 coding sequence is TGTGCCAGCAGTGACCGACTACCGGACCACGAGCAGTACTTC.

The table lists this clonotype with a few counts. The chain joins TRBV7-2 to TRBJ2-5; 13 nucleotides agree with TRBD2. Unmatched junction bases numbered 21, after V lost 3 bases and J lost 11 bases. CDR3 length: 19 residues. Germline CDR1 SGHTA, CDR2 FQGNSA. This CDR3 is CASSLGGGTSGTSKNEQYF. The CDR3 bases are TGTGCCAGCAGCTTGGGGGGGGGGACTAGCGGGACCTCGAAGAATGAGCAGTACTTC.

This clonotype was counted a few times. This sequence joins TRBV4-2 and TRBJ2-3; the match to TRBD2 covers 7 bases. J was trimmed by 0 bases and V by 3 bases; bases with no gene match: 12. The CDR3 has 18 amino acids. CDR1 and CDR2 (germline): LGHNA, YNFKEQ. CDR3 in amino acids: CASSHKGRVGTSTDTQYF. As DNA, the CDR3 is TGTGCCAGCAGCCATAAAGGGAGGGTAGGGACTAGCACAGATACGCAGTATTTT.

The CDR3 bases are TGTGCCAGCAGCTTCATCCCGCAGGGGCAAGATACGCAGTATTTT. Protein product: CASSFIPQGQDTQYF. The rearrangement links TRBV7-2 to TRBJ2-3, with TRBD1 as a possible D gene (6 bases). Trimming stripped 3 bases from V and 5 bases from J, with 15 bases between. Germline V CDR1 and CDR2: SGHTA, FQGNSA. There are 15 residues in the CDR3.

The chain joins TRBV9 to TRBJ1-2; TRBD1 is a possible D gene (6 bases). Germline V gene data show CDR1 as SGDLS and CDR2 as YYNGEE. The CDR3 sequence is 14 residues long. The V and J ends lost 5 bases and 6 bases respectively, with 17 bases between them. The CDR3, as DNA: TGTGCCAGCAGACAGGGATTAAAATCGGATGGCTACACCTTC. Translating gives CASRQGLKSDGYTF.